The clone carrying this TCR beta chain was observed a handful of times. Its antigen is unknown. This entry is derived from a study of T cell repertoires in cytomegalovirus infection. Study background: Both CMV infection and a matching HLA type were indicated by public TCR beta signatures. General observations from the study: CMV-specific TCR beta clonotypes restricted by HLA-C were the ones dominating the ex vivo response. The study identified carriers of CMV plus the relevant HLA from cumulative public TCR beta family frequency.

TCRdb itself ran the reads through MiXCR, one entry per CDR3 protein. The table has fewer than 650,000 distinct CDR3 sequences, around 40% seen once; the top ten hold 48%. Material: cultured PBMCs, obtained from culture after CMV antigen stimulation. This receptor was identified in a human donor in good health (CMV status not recorded). Some clones in this sample may be carry-over from other donors' samples.

CDR3 bases: TGTGCCAGCAGCTTAGAGCGGGGGACCACAGATACGCAGTATTTT. It encodes CASSLERGTTDTQYF. The chain employs TRBV7-2 and TRBJ2-3, with 8 bases aligning to TRBD2. Germline assignment: CDR1 SGHTA and CDR2 FQGNSA. J gave up 2 bases and V 1 base, and 2 bases lay outside the gene matches. This CDR3 is 15 amino acids long.